This T cell receptor beta chain appears in the sequencing data of a study of blood T cell repertoires in COVID-19. Study-level information: COVID-19 samples from acute and convalescent phases originated in the United States, Italy and Spain. PBMCs, B-cell-depleted T cells, or T cells were the source of the cDNA or gDNA that made up the material.

Assay used: immunoSEQ multiplex PCR; TCRdb lists only in-frame clones, some missing. The sample lists some 190,000 clones, 80% seen once, with under 8% in the top ten. Trimming left V 6 bases short and J 6 bases short, with 14 bases between. Germline V gene data show CDR1 as MNHEY and CDR2 as SVGEGT. The CDR3 consists of 13 residues. This clonotype was obtained from a man aged 60 to 69 with acute or convalescent COVID-19. The chain couples TRBV6-2 or TRBV6-3 to TRBJ1-2; perhaps TRBD1 as D (6 bases). Sequencing was done on a sample of peripheral blood. The CDR3 region is CASSHQGRDGYTF. The CDR3 nucleotides read TGTGCCAGCAGCCACCAGGGGAGGGATGGCTACACCTTC.